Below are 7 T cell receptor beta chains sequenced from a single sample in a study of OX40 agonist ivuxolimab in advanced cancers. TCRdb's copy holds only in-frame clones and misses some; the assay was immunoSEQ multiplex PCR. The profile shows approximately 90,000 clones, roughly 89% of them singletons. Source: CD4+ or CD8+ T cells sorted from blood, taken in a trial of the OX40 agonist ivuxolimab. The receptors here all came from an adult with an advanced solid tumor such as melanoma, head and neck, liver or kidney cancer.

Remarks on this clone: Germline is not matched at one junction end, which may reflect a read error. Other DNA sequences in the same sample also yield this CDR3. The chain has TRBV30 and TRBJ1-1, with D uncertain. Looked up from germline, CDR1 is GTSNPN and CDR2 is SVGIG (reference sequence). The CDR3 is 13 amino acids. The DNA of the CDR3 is TGTGCCTGGAGTGTACGAGAGGATACTGAGGCTTTCTTT. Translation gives CAWSVREDTEAFF.

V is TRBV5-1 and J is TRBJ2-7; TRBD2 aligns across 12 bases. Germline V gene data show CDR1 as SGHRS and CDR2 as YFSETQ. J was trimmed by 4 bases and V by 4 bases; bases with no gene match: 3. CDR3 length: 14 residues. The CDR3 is CASSPTSGSYEQYF. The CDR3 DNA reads TGCGCCAGCAGCCCGACTAGCGGGAGTTACGAGCAGTACTTC.

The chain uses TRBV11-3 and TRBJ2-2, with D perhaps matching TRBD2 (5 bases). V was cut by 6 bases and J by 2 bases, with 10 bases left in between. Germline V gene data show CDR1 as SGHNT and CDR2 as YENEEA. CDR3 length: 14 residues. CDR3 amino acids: CASSTRANTGELFF. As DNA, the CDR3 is TGTGCCAGCAGTACGCGGGCCAACACCGGGGAGCTGTTTTTT.

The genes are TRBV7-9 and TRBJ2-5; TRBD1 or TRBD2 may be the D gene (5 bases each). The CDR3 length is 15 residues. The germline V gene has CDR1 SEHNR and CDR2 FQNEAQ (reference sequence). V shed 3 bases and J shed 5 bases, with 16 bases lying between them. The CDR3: CASSFMGVAGETQYF. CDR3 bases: TGTGCCAGCAGCTTTATGGGGGTGGCCGGGGAGACCCAGTACTTC. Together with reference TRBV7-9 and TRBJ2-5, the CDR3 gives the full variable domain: DTGVSQNPRHKITKRGQNVTFRCDPISEHNRLYWYRQTLGQGPEFLTYFQNEAQLEKSRLLSDRFSAERPKGSFSTLEIQRTEQGDSAMYLCASSFMGVAGETQYFGPGTRLLVL.

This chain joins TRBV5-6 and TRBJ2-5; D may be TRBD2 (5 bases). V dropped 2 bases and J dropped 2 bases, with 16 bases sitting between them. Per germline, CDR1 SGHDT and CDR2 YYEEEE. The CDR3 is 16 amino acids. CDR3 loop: CASSFLTASGQETQYF. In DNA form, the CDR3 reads TGTGCCAGCAGCTTTTTGACGGCCAGCGGACAAGAGACCCAGTACTTC.

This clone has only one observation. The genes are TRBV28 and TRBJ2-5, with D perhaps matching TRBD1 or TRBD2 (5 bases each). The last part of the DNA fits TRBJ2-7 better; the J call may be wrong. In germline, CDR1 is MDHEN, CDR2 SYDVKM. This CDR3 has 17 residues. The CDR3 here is CASSLVLGPILSYEQYF. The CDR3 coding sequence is TGTGCCAGCAGTTTAGTTTTGGGACCGATCCTCTCCTACGAGCAGTACTTC.

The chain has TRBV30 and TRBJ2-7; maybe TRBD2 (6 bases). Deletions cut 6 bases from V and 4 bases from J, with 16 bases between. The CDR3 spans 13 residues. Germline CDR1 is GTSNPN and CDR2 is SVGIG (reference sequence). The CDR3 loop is CACPGGSSYEQYF. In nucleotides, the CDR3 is TGTGCCTGCCCCGGGGGATCGTCGTACGAGCAGTACTTC.